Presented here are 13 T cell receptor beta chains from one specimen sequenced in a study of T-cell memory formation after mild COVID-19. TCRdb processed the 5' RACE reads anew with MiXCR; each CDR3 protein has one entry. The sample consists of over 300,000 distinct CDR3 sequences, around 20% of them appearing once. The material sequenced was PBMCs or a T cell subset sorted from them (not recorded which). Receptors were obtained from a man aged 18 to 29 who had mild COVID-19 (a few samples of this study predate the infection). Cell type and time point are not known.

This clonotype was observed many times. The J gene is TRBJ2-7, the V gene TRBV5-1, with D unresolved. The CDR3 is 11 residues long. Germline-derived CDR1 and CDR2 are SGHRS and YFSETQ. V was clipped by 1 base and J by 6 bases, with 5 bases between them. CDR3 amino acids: CASSLLGEQYF. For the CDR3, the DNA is TGCGCCAGCAGCTTGTTGGGCGAGCAGTACTTC.

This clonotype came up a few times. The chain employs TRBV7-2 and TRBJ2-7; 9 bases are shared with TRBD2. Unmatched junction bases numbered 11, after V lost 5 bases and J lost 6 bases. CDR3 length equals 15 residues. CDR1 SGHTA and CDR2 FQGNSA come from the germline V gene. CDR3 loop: CASSQDSGGGGEQYF. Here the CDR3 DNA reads TGTGCCAGCAGCCAGGATAGCGGCGGGGGGGGCGAGCAGTACTTC. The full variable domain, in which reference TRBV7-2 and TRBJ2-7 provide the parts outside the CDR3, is GAGVSQSPSNKVTEKGKDVELRCDPISGHTALYWYRQSLGQGLEFLIYFQGNSAPDKSGLPSDRFSAERTGGSVSTLTIQRTQQEDSAVYLCASSQDSGGGGEQYFGPGTRLTVT.

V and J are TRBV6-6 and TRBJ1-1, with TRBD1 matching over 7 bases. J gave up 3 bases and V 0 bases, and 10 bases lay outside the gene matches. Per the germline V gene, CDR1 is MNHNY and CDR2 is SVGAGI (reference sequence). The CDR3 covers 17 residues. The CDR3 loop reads CASSYSKSTGEDTEAFF. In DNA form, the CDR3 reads TGTGCCAGCAGTTACTCGAAGAGTACAGGGGAGGACACTGAAGCTTTCTTT.

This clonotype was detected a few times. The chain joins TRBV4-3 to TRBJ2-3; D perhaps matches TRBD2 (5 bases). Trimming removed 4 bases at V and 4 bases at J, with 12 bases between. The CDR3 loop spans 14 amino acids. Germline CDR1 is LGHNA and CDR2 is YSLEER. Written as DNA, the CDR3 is TGCGCCAGCAGCCTCCGACTAATAGCAGATACGCAGTATTTT. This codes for CASSLRLIADTQYF.

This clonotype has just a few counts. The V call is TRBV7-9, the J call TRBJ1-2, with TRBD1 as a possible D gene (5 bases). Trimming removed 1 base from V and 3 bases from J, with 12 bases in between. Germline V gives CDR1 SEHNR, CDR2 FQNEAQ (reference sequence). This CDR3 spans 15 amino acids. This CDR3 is CASSLVGVVDYGYTF. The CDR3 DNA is TGTGCCAGCAGCTTAGTGGGGGTAGTTGACTATGGCTACACCTTC.

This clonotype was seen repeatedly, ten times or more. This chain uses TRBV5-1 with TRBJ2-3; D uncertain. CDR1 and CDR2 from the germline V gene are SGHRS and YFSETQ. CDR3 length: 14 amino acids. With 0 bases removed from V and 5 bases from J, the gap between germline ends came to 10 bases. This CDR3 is CASSLGVQGDTQYF. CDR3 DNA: TGCGCCAGCAGCTTGGGTGTGCAAGGAGATACGCAGTATTTT.

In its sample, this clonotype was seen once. The CDR3 spells CASSQAPGGETQYF. CDR3 in DNA: TGCGCCAGCAGCCAAGCCCCAGGAGGGGAGACCCAGTACTTC. The chain couples TRBV4-3 to TRBJ2-5, with D possibly matching TRBD2 (6 bases). The CDR3 length is 14 residues. V gave up 1 base and J gave up 5 bases, with 11 bases separating them. Germline CDR1 reads LGHNA; CDR2 reads YSLEER.

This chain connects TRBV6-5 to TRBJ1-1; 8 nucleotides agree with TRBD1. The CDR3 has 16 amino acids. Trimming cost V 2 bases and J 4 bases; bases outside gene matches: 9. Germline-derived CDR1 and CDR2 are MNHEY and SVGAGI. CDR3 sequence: CASSYTRGQGGTEAFF. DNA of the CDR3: TGTGCCAGCAGTTACACCAGGGGGCAGGGGGGCACTGAAGCTTTCTTT.

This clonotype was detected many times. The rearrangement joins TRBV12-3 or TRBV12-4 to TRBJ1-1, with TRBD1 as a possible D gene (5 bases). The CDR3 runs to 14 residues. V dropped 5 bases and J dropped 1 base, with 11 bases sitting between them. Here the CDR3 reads CASSLQGSNTEAFF. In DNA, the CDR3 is TGTGCCAGCAGTCTCCAGGGCTCGAACACTGAAGCTTTCTTT.

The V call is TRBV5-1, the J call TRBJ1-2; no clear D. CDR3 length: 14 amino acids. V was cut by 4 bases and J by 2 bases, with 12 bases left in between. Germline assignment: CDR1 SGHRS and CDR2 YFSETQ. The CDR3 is CASSAMEPNYGYTF. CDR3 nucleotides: TGCGCCAGCAGCGCCATGGAGCCGAACTATGGCTACACCTTC.

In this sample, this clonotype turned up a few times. Here the CDR3 reads CASSPRGGLNEQFF. CDR3 DNA: TGTGCCAGTAGTCCTCGGGGGGGCCTCAATGAGCAGTTCTTC. The J gene is TRBJ2-1, the V gene TRBV19; 8 bases are shared with TRBD2. Germline V gene sequence: CDR1 LNHDA, CDR2 SQIVND (reference sequence). The CDR3 loop spans 14 amino acids. The V gene end was trimmed by 5 bases and the J gene end by 6 bases; junction bases not matched to a gene: 6. The whole variable domain, remainder taken from reference TRBV19 and TRBJ2-1, is DGGITQSPKYLFRKEGQNVTLSCEQNLNHDAMYWYRQDPGQGLRLIYYSQIVNDFQKGDIAEGYSVSREKKESFPLTVTSAQKNPTAFYLCASSPRGGLNEQFFGPGTRLTVL.

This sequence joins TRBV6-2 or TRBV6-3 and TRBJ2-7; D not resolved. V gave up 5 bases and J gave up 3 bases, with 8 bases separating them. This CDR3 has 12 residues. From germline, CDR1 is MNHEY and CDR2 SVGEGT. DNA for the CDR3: TGTGCCAGCAGTATCGGCCTCTACGAGCAGTACGTC. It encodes CASSIGLYEQYV.

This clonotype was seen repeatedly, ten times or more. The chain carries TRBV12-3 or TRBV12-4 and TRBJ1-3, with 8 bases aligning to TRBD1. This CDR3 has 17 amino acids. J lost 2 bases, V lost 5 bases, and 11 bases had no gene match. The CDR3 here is CASSTGQGPYAGNTIYF. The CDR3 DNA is TGTGCCAGCAGTACCGGACAGGGCCCGTACGCTGGAAACACCATATATTTT.